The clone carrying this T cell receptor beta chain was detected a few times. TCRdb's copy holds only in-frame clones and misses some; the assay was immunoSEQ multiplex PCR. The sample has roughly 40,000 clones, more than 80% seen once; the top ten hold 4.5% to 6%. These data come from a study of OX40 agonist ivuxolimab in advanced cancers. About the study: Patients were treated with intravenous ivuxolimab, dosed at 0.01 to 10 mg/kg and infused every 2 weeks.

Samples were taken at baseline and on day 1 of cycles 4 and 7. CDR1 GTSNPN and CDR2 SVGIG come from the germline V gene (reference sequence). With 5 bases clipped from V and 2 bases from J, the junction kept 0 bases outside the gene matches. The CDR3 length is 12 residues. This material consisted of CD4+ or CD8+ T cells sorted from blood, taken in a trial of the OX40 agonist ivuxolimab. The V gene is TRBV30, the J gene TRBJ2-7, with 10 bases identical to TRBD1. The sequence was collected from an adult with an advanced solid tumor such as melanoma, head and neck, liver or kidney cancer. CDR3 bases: TGTGCCTGGGGGACAGGGGCCTACGAGCAGTACTTC. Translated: CAWGTGAYEQYF.